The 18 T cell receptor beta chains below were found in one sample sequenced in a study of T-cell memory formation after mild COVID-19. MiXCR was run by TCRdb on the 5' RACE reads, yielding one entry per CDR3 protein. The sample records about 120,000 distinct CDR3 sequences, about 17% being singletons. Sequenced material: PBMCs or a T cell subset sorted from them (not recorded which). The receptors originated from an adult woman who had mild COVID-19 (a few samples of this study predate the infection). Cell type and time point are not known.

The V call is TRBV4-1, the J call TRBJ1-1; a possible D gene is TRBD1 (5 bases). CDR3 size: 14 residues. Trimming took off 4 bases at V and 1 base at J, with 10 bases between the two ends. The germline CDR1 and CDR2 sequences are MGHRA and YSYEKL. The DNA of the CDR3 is TGCGCCAGCAGCCCCCAGGGCCAGAACACTGAAGCTTTCTTT. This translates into CASSPQGQNTEAFF.

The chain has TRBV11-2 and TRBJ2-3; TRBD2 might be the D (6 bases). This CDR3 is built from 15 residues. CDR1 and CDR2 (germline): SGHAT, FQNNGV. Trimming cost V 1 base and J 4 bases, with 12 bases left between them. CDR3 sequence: CASSLVGLAADTQYF. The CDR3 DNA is TGTGCCAGCAGCTTAGTAGGGTTAGCGGCAGATACGCAGTATTTT.

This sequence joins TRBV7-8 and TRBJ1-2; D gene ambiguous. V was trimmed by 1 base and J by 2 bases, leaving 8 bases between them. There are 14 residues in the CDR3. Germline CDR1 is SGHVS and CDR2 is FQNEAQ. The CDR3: CASSLGTANYGYTF. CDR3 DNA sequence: TGTGCCAGCAGCTTAGGGACGGCAAACTATGGCTACACCTTC.

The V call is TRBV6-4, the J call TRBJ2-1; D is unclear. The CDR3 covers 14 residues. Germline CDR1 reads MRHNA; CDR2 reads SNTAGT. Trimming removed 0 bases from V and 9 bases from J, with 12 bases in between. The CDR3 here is CASSDSTGHSEQFF. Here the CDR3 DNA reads TGTGCCAGCAGTGACTCCACGGGTCACAGTGAGCAGTTCTTC.

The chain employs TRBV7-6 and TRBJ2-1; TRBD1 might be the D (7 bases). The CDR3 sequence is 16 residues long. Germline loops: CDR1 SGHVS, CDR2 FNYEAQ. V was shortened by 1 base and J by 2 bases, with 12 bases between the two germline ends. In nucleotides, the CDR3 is TGTGCCAGCAGCTTAGGGGGCAGGGGGGCCTACAATGAGCAGTTCTTC. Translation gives CASSLGGRGAYNEQFF.

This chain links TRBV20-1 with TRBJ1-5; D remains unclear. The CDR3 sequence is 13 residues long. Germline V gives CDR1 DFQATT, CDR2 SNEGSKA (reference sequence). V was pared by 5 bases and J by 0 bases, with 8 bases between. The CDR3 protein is CSASVTSNQPQHF. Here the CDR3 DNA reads TGCAGTGCTTCGGTTACTAGCAATCAGCCCCAGCATTTT.

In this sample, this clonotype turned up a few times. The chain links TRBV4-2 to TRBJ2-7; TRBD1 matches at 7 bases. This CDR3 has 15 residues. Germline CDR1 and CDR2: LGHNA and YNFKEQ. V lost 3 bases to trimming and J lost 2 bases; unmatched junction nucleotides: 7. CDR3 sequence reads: CASSQKRGGPYEQYF. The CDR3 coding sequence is TGTGCCAGCAGCCAGAAAAGAGGGGGCCCCTACGAGCAGTACTTC.

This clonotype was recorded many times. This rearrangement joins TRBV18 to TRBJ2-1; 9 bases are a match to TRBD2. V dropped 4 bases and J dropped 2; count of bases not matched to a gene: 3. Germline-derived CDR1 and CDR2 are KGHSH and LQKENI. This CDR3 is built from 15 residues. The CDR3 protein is CASSLTSGPYNEQFF. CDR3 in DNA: TGTGCCAGCTCACTGACTAGCGGACCCTACAATGAGCAGTTCTTC. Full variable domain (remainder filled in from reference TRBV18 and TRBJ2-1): NAGVMQNPRHLVRRRGQEARLRCSPMKGHSHVYWYRQLPEEGLKFMVYLQKENIIDESGMPKERFSAEFPKEGPSILRIQQVVRGDSAAYFCASSLTSGPYNEQFFGPGTRLTVL.

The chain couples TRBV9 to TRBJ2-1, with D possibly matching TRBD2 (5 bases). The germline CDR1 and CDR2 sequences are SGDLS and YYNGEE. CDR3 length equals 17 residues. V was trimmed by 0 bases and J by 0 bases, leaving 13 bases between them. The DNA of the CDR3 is TGTGCCAGCAGCGTAGAACCAGCGGCAAGCTCCTACAATGAGCAGTTCTTC. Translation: CASSVEPAASSYNEQFF.

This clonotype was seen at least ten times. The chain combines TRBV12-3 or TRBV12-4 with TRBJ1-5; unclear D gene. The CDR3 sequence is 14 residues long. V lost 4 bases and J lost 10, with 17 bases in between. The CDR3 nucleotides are TGTGCCAGCAGTTCTACGGGGTTCGCTATACCCCAGCATTTT. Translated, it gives CASSSTGFAIPQHF.

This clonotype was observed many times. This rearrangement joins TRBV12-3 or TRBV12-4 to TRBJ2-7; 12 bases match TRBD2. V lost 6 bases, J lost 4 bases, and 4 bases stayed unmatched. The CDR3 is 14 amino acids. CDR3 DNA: TGTGCCAGCAGGCTGACTAGCGGGAGTTACGAGCAGTACTTC. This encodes CASRLTSGSYEQYF.

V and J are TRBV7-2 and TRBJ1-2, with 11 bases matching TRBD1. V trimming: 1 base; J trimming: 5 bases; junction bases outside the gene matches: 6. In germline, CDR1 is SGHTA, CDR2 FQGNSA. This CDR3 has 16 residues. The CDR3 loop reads CASSLGGTGGVYGYTF. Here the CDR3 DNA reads TGTGCCAGCAGCTTAGGGGGGACAGGGGGTGTTTATGGCTACACCTTC.

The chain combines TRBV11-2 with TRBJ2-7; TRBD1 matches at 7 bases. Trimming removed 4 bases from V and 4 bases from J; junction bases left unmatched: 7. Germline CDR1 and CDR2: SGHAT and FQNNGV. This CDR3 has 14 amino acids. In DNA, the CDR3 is TGTGCCAGCAGCTACTACGGACAGGCTTACGAGCAGTACTTC. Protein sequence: CASSYYGQAYEQYF.

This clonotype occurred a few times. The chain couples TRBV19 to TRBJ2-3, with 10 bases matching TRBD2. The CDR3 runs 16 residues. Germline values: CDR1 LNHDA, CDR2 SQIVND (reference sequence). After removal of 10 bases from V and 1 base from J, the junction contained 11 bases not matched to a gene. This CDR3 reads CATEGAGGRGTDTQYF. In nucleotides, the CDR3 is TGTGCCACGGAGGGAGCGGGAGGGCGGGGCACAGATACGCAGTATTTT.

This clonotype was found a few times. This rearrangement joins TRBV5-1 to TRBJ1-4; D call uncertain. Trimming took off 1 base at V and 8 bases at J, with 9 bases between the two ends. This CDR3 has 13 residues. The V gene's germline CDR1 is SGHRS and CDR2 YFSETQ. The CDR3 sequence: CASSLLVGEKLFF. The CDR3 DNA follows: TGCGCCAGCAGCTTGTTGGTTGGGGAAAAACTGTTTTTT. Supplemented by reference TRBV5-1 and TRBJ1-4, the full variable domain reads KAGVTQTPRYLIKTRGQQVTLSCSPISGHRSVSWYQQTPGQGLQFLFEYFSETQRNKGNFPGRFSGRQFSNSRSEMNVSTLELGDSALYLCASSLLVGEKLFFGSGTQLSVL.

CDR3 in DNA: TGTGCCAGCAGGGGACTAGCGGGGGGTGAGCAGTTCTTC. Translation: CASRGLAGGEQFF. The chain is built from TRBV12-3 or TRBV12-4 and TRBJ2-1; 15 bases map to TRBD2. V lost 6 bases to trimming and J lost 9 bases; unmatched junction nucleotides: 0. This CDR3 is built from 13 residues.

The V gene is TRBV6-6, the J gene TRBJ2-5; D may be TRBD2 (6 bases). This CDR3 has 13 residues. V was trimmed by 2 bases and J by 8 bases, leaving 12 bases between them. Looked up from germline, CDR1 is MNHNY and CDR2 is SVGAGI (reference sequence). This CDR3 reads CASSYRDLETQYF. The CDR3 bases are TGTGCCAGCAGTTACCGGGACTTGGAAACCCAGTACTTC.

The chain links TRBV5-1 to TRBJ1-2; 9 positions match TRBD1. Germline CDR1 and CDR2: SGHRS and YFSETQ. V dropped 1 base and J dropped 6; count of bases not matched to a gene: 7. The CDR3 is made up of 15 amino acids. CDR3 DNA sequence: TGCGCCAGCAGCTTGTCCCAGACAGGGGGGCATGGCTACACCTTC. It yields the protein CASSLSQTGGHGYTF.